These T cell receptor beta chains were read from a single sample in a study of blood T cell repertoires in COVID-19. Some clones are missing from TCRdb's copy, which holds only in-frame ones; the method was immunoSEQ multiplex PCR. The sample lists 240,000 or so clones; around 89% were seen once. The sample comprised PBMCs or T cells enriched from blood (not recorded which). These receptors came from a middle-aged man who had recovered from COVID-19. The CDR3 runs from the conserved cysteine through the conserved F or W. A D gene is named only where the DNA matches it firmly. Size values are once, few and many counts, or a class for expanded clones, and some rows have none.

v_call,clone_size,j_call,d_call,cdr3_nt,cdr3_aa
TRBV19,NA,TRBJ1-5,TRBD1,TGTGCCTGTTCCGGGACAGGGTTTCAGCCCCAGCATTTT,CACSGTGFQPQHF
TRBV7-8,NA,TRBJ2-5,NA,TGTGCCAGCAGCCCGCGATTTGCGGTAAGCGGCGGACGCCAAGAGACCCAGTACTTC,CASSPRFAVSGGRQETQYF
TRBV28,NA,TRBJ1-2,NA,TGTGCCAGCTCCTCCTTGGGGGCCACGGGCTATGGCTACACCTTC,CASSSLGATGYGYTF
TRBV7-2,NA,TRBJ2-3,NA,TGTGCCAGCAGCTTGGAGCCGGGCACAGATACGCAGTATTTT,CASSLEPGTDTQYF
TRBV30,NA,TRBJ2-6,NA,TGTGCCTGCGTTTCAGGGGGGGACAGGAGCTCTGGGGCCAACGTCCTGACTTTC,CACVSGGDRSSGANVLTF
TRBV9,NA,TRBJ2-3,TRBD2,TGTGCCAGCAGCCTTACTAGCGGGGGGGCAGATACGCAGTATTTT,CASSLTSGGADTQYF
TRBV6-5,NA,TRBJ2-4,NA,TGTGCCAGCAGCAACGGACAGCTAGCCAAAAACATTCAGTACTTC,CASSNGQLAKNIQYF
TRBV5-8,NA,TRBJ2-3,NA,TGTGCCAGCAGCTTGTCAACAGTCAGCACAGATACGCAGTATTTT,CASSLSTVSTDTQYF
TRBV6-4,NA,TRBJ2-7,NA,TGTGCCAGCAGTGTACAGGCAGGTGGGGTTTACGAGCAGTACTTC,CASSVQAGGVYEQYF
TRBV18,NA,TRBJ2-6,TRBD1,TGTGCCAGCTCACCACCTGCTGGGACAGGTCCCTCTGGGGCCAACGTCCTGACTTTC,CASSPPAGTGPSGANVLTF
TRBV11-3,NA,TRBJ1-2,TRBD1,TGTGCCAGCAGCTTAGAAGGAACAGGGGATGGCTACACCTTC,CASSLEGTGDGYTF
TRBV11-2,NA,TRBJ2-1,TRBD1,TGTGCCAGCAGCTTAGCGGGACAGGGGGGGTATGAGCAGTTCTTC,CASSLAGQGGYEQFF
TRBV7-3,NA,TRBJ2-3,TRBD1,TGTGCCAGCAGCCAGGACAGGGCTATCCCGGGGGATACGCAGTATTTT,CASSQDRAIPGDTQYF
TRBV18,NA,TRBJ2-6,NA,TGTGCCAGCTCACGGGCCTCTGGGGCCAACGTCCTGACTTTC,CASSRASGANVLTF
TRBV6-5,NA,TRBJ2-7,TRBD1,TGTGCCAGCAGAGAGACAGGGGGCGAGCAGTACTTC,CASRETGGEQYF
TRBV12-5,NA,TRBJ2-4,TRBD1,TGTGCTAGTGGGGGGACAGGGGAAAGAATAACCAAAAACATTCAGTACTTC,CASGGTGERITKNIQYF
TRBV12-2,NA,TRBJ2-2,NA,TGTGCAAGTCGCCGGGTCCTTCCTATCACCGGGGAGCTGTTTTTT,CASRRVLPITGELFF
TRBV20-1,NA,TRBJ1-2,NA,TGCAGTGCTAGTATGGTCGGACACCCCTACACCTTC,CSASMVGHPYTF
TRBV30,NA,TRBJ1-6,TRBD1,TGTGCCTGGAGTGATTCGGGACAGGGCTCCTATAATTCACCCCTCCACTTT,CAWSDSGQGSYNSPLHF
TRBV5-4,NA,TRBJ1-1,NA,TGTGCCAGCAACAAATGGGGGGGGAGTGAAGCTTTCTTT,CASNKWGGSEAFF
TRBV14,NA,TRBJ2-5,TRBD2,TGTGCCAGCAGCCCAACTAGCGGACAAGAGACCCAGTACTTC,CASSPTSGQETQYF
TRBV27,NA,TRBJ2-7,NA,TGTGCCAGCAGTTCCATGACAGGATCCTACGAGCAGTACTTC,CASSSMTGSYEQYF
TRBV6-5,once,TRBJ2-5,NA,TGTGCCAGCAGCCACGGACAGCAAGAGACCCAGTACTTC,CASSHGQQETQYF
TRBV9,NA,TRBJ2-3,TRBD2,TGTGCCAGCAGGTGGGATTCTAGCGGGGCTAGCACAGATACGCAGTATTTT,CASRWDSSGASTDTQYF
TRBV9,NA,TRBJ1-1,NA,TGTGCCAGCAGCTCGGCAGCGGGGGGGAAATATGAAGAAGCTTTCTTT,CASSSAAGGKYEEAFF
TRBV5-4,NA,TRBJ2-3,NA,TGTGCCAGCAGCTTGAATTTACCTAGGGGAGATACGCAGTATTTT,CASSLNLPRGDTQYF
TRBV7-6,once,TRBJ2-1,TRBD1,TGTGCCGTCTCACCGGGACAGCCCTACAATGAGCAGTTCTTC,CAVSPGQPYNEQFF
TRBV4-2,NA,TRBJ1-2,TRBD1,TGTGCCAGCAGCCAAGAGGGACAGGGGAACGTCTATGGCTACACCTTC,CASSQEGQGNVYGYTF
TRBV7-8,NA,TRBJ1-3,NA,TGTGCCAGCAGCTTAGTTCCCCTACGCTCTGGAAACACCATATATTTT,CASSLVPLRSGNTIYF
TRBV29-1,NA,TRBJ2-3,TRBD1,TGCAGCGTTAAACCGGGACAGGGGGTCTGGGGAGATACGCAGTATTTT,CSVKPGQGVWGDTQYF
TRBV4-2,NA,TRBJ1-2,NA,TGTGCCAGCAGCCAAGATCCACGCGGGGTCGTAGGCTACACCTTC,CASSQDPRGVVGYTF
TRBV29-1,once,TRBJ1-2,NA,TGCAGCGTTATCAGGGGATCGGCAAGAGATGGCTACACCTTC,CSVIRGSARDGYTF
TRBV3-1/TRBV3-2,once,TRBJ2-1,TRBD2,TGTGCCAGCAGCCACCCTAGCGGGGGCCTCTCGAGCTCCTACAATGAGCAGTTCTTC,CASSHPSGGLSSSYNEQFF
TRBV7-3,NA,TRBJ1-6,NA,TGTGCCAGCAGCTTAACGTTCGGGAATTCACCCCTCCACTTT,CASSLTFGNSPLHF
TRBV7-7,NA,TRBJ2-1,NA,TGTGCCAGCAGTTTAAGCGTTACCCGGGGCAATGAGCAGTTCTTC,CASSLSVTRGNEQFF
TRBV28,NA,TRBJ2-7,TRBD1,TGTGCCAGTAGTTTGACCGGGACAGGGGGCCACGAGCAGTACTTC,CASSLTGTGGHEQYF
TRBV18,NA,TRBJ1-2,TRBD1,TGTGCCAGCTCAGACAGGGTCAACTATGGCTACACCTTC,CASSDRVNYGYTF
TRBV7-2,NA,TRBJ2-2,TRBD2,TGTGCCAGCAGCTTTAAGTCAGCGGGAGACGCGAACACCGGGGAGCTGTTTTTT,CASSFKSAGDANTGELFF
TRBV18,NA,TRBJ2-3,TRBD2,TGTGCCAGCTCACCAGGCCTAGCGGGGGGCACAGATACGCAGTATTTT,CASSPGLAGGTDTQYF
TRBV7-3,NA,TRBJ2-7,TRBD1,TGTGCCAGCAGCTTACACCCCGGGGACAGGGGATACGAGCAGTACTTC,CASSLHPGDRGYEQYF
TRBV3-1/TRBV3-2,once,TRBJ1-5,TRBD1,TGTGCCAGCAGCCCCACGCCAATACAGGGGTGGTATAATAGCAATCAGCCCCAGCATTTT,CASSPTPIQGWYNSNQPQHF
TRBV7-2,NA,TRBJ2-2,NA,TGTGCCAGCAGCTTAGGCAGGGTTGGCGGGGAGCTGTTTTTT,CASSLGRVGGELFF
TRBV11-3,NA,TRBJ2-2,TRBD1,TGTGCCAGCAGTCAAAGATCCGGGACAGGGGGTTACACCGGGGAGCTGTTTTTT,CASSQRSGTGGYTGELFF
TRBV29-1,NA,TRBJ2-5,TRBD2,TGCAGCGTTGTATTAGAGACTAGCGGGCCCCTGGGGCAAGAGACCCAGTACTTC,CSVVLETSGPLGQETQYF